What follows are 14 T cell receptor beta chains derived from one specimen sequenced in a study of T cell repertoires and leukemia-associated antigens. No antigen has been assigned to these receptors. TCRdb reprocessed the 5' RACE reads with MiXCR, giving one entry per CDR3 protein. This table holds 14,000 or so distinct CDR3 sequences, more than 30% found once. The sample comprised CD3+ T cells sorted from blood and cultured. The origin of the receptors is a female donor in good health.

V gene TRBV18 combines with J gene TRBJ2-4, with 7 positions matching TRBD1. The CDR3 loop spans 16 amino acids. J was trimmed by 0 bases and V by 4 bases; bases with no gene match: 6. The germline CDR1 and CDR2 sequences are KGHSH and LQKENI. The CDR3 nucleotides read TGTGCCAGCTCACAAGACAGGGTTTCAGCCAAAAACATTCAGTACTTC. Translated: CASSQDRVSAKNIQYF.

This clonotype occurred many times. The chain uses TRBV5-1 and TRBJ2-3; TRBD2 aligns across 7 bases. CDR1 is SGHRS and CDR2 is YFSETQ in the germline V gene. V dropped 2 bases and J dropped 2; count of bases not matched to a gene: 2. CDR3 length: 14 amino acids. CDR3 sequence (DNA): TGCGCCAGCAGCTTCGGGGGGTCCACAGATACGCAGTATTTT. As protein: CASSFGGSTDTQYF.

The sample holds many counts of this clonotype. This sequence may be a read error, since a much larger clone differs from it by one base. The rearrangement links TRBV12-3 or TRBV12-4 to TRBJ2-3; D unclear. The CDR3 is made up of 13 amino acids. In DNA form, the CDR3 reads TGTGCCAGCAGTCGGTACCTAACAGATCCGCAGTATTTT. It is translated as CASSRYLTDPQYF.

This clonotype appeared many times. The chain joins TRBV5-1 to TRBJ2-1; 8 nucleotides align to TRBD2. The V and J ends lost 0 bases and 0 bases, in that order; junction bases with no gene match: 8. The CDR3 loop spans 18 amino acids. The germline V gene encodes CDR1 SGHRS and CDR2 YFSETQ. The CDR3 DNA follows: TGCGCCAGCAGCTTGGCTCCTAGCGGGCCCGTCTCCTACAATGAGCAGTTCTTC. This translates into CASSLAPSGPVSYNEQFF. The entire variable domain, with the rest obtained from reference TRBV5-1 and TRBJ2-1, is as follows: KAGVTQTPRYLIKTRGQQVTLSCSPISGHRSVSWYQQTPGQGLQFLFEYFSETQRNKGNFPGRFSGRQFSNSRSEMNVSTLELGDSALYLCASSLAPSGPVSYNEQFFGPGTRLTVL.

For the CDR3, the DNA is TGTGCCAGCTCACCAGGCATAGGGAACACTGAAGCTTTCTTT. It yields the protein CASSPGIGNTEAFF. The chain uses TRBV18 and TRBJ1-1; D remains ambiguous. The CDR3 sequence is 14 residues long. Between the trimmed V and J ends, which lost 2 bases and 1 base, there was a span of 8 bases. CDR1 and CDR2 from the germline V gene are KGHSH and LQKENI.

By proportion, this clonotype is medium-sized. The V and J genes are TRBV15 and TRBJ2-1; D gene unclear. V shed 0 bases and J shed 2 bases, with 8 bases lying between them. Germline assignment: CDR1 LNHNV and CDR2 YYDKDF (reference sequence). The CDR3 totals 15 residues. CDR3 DNA: TGTGCCACCAGCAGAGATCCCAGACCCTACAATGAGCAGTTCTTC. It codes for CATSRDPRPYNEQFF.

This clonotype qualifies as medium-sized. The chain carries TRBV4-3 and TRBJ2-5, with D uncertain. The CDR3 has 14 amino acids. From germline, CDR1 is LGHNA and CDR2 YSLEER. V shed 0 bases and J shed 5 bases, with 10 bases lying between them. DNA of the CDR3: TGCGCCAGCAGCCAAGATCTTTTGAGGGAGACCCAGTACTTC. This gives the protein CASSQDLLRETQYF.

This clonotype is deemed large (0.1 to 1%). The chain recombines TRBV7-9 with TRBJ2-1; the D is unclear. The ends were cut back, 1 base at V and 8 bases at J, with 9 bases in the middle. The CDR3 is 13 amino acids. The germline V gene encodes CDR1 SEHNR and CDR2 FQNEAQ (reference sequence). The DNA of the CDR3 is TGTGCCAGCAGCTTAGGATCTCGGGATGAGCAGTTCTTC. Its translation: CASSLGSRDEQFF.

With respect to this clonotype: Germline and junction disagree at one end, which may indicate a read error. The chain carries TRBV10-3 and TRBJ2-7; 7 bases line up with TRBD1. The CDR3 has 15 amino acids. Germline-derived CDR1 and CDR2 are ENHRY and SYGVKD. The CDR3 coding sequence is TGTGCCATCGGTGAGTCAGGGGACAGACCCCACGAGCAGTACTTC. It is translated as CAIGESGDRPHEQYF.

This clonotype is judged medium-sized (0.01 to 0.1%). The rearrangement joins TRBV20-1 to TRBJ1-1; D is perhaps TRBD1 (5 bases). Germline CDR1 is DFQATT and CDR2 is SNEGSKA (reference sequence). This CDR3 is built from 14 residues. Trimming cost V 0 bases and J 10 bases, with 18 bases left between them. This chain's CDR3 is CSARDPGAHEGAFF. The CDR3 DNA is TGCAGTGCTAGAGATCCCGGGGCCCACGAGGGAGCTTTCTTT.

A remark on this clonotype: Its ends do not fully match the called genes, so a read error is possible. This rearrangement joins TRBV7-3 to TRBJ1-1; D gene unclear. The CDR3 loop spans 14 amino acids. The germline V gene has CDR1 SGHTA and CDR2 FQGTGA. The CDR3 protein is CVSSHSGPNTEAFF. DNA of the CDR3: TGTGTCAGCAGCCATTCTGGACCGAACACTGAAGCTTTCTTT. Using reference TRBV7-3 and TRBJ1-1 for the parts outside the CDR3, the full variable domain is GAGVSQTPSNKVTEKGKYVELRCDPISGHTALYWYRQSLGQGPEFLIYFQGTGAADDSGLPNDRFFAVRPEGSVSTLKIQRTERGDSAVYLCVSSHSGPNTEAFFGQGTRLTVV.

As regards this clonotype: One junction end disagrees with the germline gene, perhaps due to a read error. This sequence joins TRBV19 and TRBJ2-1; 7 nucleotides align to TRBD2. The CDR3 has 13 amino acids. The germline gives CDR1 LNHDA, CDR2 SQIVND (reference sequence). This CDR3 is CAGSGLVYNEQFF. CDR3 DNA: TGTGCCGGTAGTGGACTAGTCTACAATGAGCAGTTCTTC.

Worth noting for this clonotype: The CDR3 ends on some other residue instead of the conserved phenylalanine or tryptophan, so this is likely a read error. The gene calls are TRBV2 and TRBJ2-4; possibly TRBD1 for D (5 bases). Per germline, CDR1 SNHLY and CDR2 FYNNEI. The CDR3 spans 14 residues. The CDR3 DNA is TGTGCTAGCAGTGCCAGGGTAGCCAAAAACATTCAGTACATC. Protein sequence: CASSARVAKNIQYI.

This clonotype was detected ten times or more. The chain links TRBV5-1 to TRBJ1-1; D is ambiguous. This CDR3 has 14 residues. V lost 4 bases and J 0 bases, leaving 10 bases between the germline ends. Germline assignment: CDR1 SGHRS and CDR2 YFSETQ. The CDR3 nucleotides are TGCGCCAGCAGCCCGGAGACCCTGAACACTGAAGCTTTCTTT. Its translation is CASSPETLNTEAFF.